The rows below give T cell receptor beta chains drawn from one sample of a study of T cell responses to AZD1222 COVID-19 vaccine. Profiling relied on immunoSEQ multiplex PCR, and the TCRdb table lists in-frame clones only, not all of them. Of approximately 110,000 clones listed, 89% were seen once; the top ten hold 4.2%. The sequencing here drew on peripheral blood, taken on day 0 of AZD1222 vaccination. Receptors originate from an adult in good health. The CDR3 runs from the conserved cysteine through the conserved F or W. Fields, in order: CDR3 length, D gene, J gene, V gene, clone size, CDR3 protein, CDR3 DNA. A D gene is named only where the DNA matches it firmly. The size entry is marked missing in some rows and otherwise reads once, few, many or a size class.

15 | - | TRBJ1-3 | TRBV9 | - | CASSVVPDSGNTIYF | TGTGCCAGCAGCGTAGTACCCGACTCTGGAAACACCATATATTTT
14 | - | TRBJ2-1 | TRBV5-1 | - | CASNSGGAGNEQFF | TGCGCCAGCAATTCAGGGGGAGCGGGCAATGAGCAGTTCTTC
14 | - | TRBJ2-3 | TRBV24-1 | - | CATSGRGATDTQYF | TGTGCCACCAGTGGGCGTGGAGCCACAGATACGCAGTATTTT
15 | - | TRBJ1-1 | TRBV6-2/TRBV6-3 | - | CASSYYLTGNTEAFF | TGTGCCAGCAGTTACTACCTGACAGGGAACACTGAAGCTTTCTTT
15 | - | TRBJ1-5 | TRBV2 | - | CASSLLGGGNQPQHF | TGTGCCAGCAGCCTTCTGGGGGGAGGCAATCAGCCCCAGCATTTT
14 | TRBD1 | TRBJ1-1 | TRBV27 | - | CASSKGAVSTEAFF | TGTGCCAGCAGCAAGGGGGCGGTGAGCACTGAAGCTTTCTTT
11 | - | TRBJ2-7 | TRBV9 | once | CASGDSYEQYF | TGTGCCAGCGGGGACTCCTACGAGCAGTACTTC
15 | - | TRBJ2-5 | TRBV7-2 | - | CASSLRLNPQETQYF | TGTGCCAGCAGCTTAAGGCTGAACCCCCAAGAGACCCAGTACTTC
15 | TRBD1 | TRBJ2-7 | TRBV7-2 | - | CASSYRTTGAYEQYF | TGTGCCAGCAGCTACCGCACGACAGGGGCGTACGAGCAGTACTTC
14 | - | TRBJ2-2 | TRBV23-1 | - | CASPTGRDGGELFF | TGCGCCAGCCCTACCGGGCGGGACGGCGGGGAGCTGTTTTTT
14 | - | TRBJ1-6 | TRBV5-4 | - | CASSLWEGNSPLHF | TGTGCCAGCAGCTTGTGGGAGGGCAATTCACCCCTCCACTTT
13 | TRBD2 | TRBJ2-1 | TRBV7-8 | - | CASSLPREDEQFF | TGTGCCAGCAGCCTGCCGCGGGAGGATGAGCAGTTCTTC
15 | TRBD2 | TRBJ2-7 | TRBV18 | - | CASSPPSGETYEQYF | TGTGCCAGCTCCCCTCCTAGCGGGGAGACCTACGAGCAGTACTTC
16 | - | TRBJ1-3 | TRBV7-6 | - | CASSSLGAQAGNTIYF | TGTGCCAGCAGCTCCTTAGGTGCCCAAGCAGGAAACACCATATATTTT
12 | - | TRBJ1-1 | TRBV29-1 | few | CSAAPQSNEAFF | TGCAGCGCCGCCCCCCAGAGCAATGAAGCTTTCTTT
15 | TRBD1 | TRBJ1-5 | TRBV13 | few | CASSRGTANNQPQHF | TGTGCCAGCAGCCGAGGGACAGCCAACAATCAGCCCCAGCATTTT
14 | - | TRBJ1-2 | TRBV7-9 | - | CASSLAAGGGSYTF | TGTGCCAGCAGCTTAGCAGCAGGTGGGGGGAGCTACACCTTC
13 | - | TRBJ2-7 | TRBV6-1 | - | CASSDDQTYEQYF | TGTGCCAGCAGTGATGACCAAACGTACGAGCAGTACTTC
19 | TRBD1 | TRBJ2-1 | TRBV4-2 | - | CASSQVIPLQGSSYNEQFF | TGTGCCAGCAGCCAAGTTATCCCCCTACAGGGGAGCTCCTACAATGAGCAGTTCTTC
15 | - | TRBJ2-2 | TRBV9 | - | CASSVGSVNTGELFF | TGTGCCAGCAGCGTAGGCTCGGTTAACACCGGGGAGCTGTTTTTT
15 | - | TRBJ1-4 | TRBV24-1 | - | CATSDSRGSNEKLFF | TGTGCCACCAGTGACTCCAGAGGTTCTAATGAAAAACTGTTTTTT
15 | - | TRBJ2-3 | TRBV4-2 | - | CASSQGGLASDTQYF | TGTGCCAGCAGCCAAGGGGGCCTAGCCTCTGATACGCAGTATTTT
18 | - | TRBJ1-1 | TRBV27 | - | CASSLSTGGGRQNTEAFF | TGTGCCAGCAGTTTATCAACCGGGGGGGGAAGACAGAACACTGAAGCTTTCTTT
14 | - | TRBJ1-1 | TRBV2 | - | CASSLIQANTEAFF | TGTGCCAGCAGTCTAATACAGGCGAACACTGAAGCTTTCTTT
16 | TRBD2 | TRBJ2-7 | TRBV6-2/TRBV6-3 | - | CASSYGRLAGANEQYF | TGTGCCAGCAGTTACGGTCGACTAGCGGGGGCCAACGAGCAGTACTTC
13 | - | TRBJ1-1 | TRBV6-5 | - | CASSYSIITEAFF | TGTGCCAGCAGTTACTCGATAATCACTGAAGCTTTCTTT
12 | - | TRBJ2-7 | TRBV15 | - | CATSRVNHEQYF | TGTGCCACCAGCAGAGTAAACCACGAGCAGTACTTC
14 | - | TRBJ1-2 | TRBV7-2 | - | CASSLSAGPYGYTF | TGTGCCAGCAGCTTATCGGCAGGACCGTATGGCTACACCTTC
14 | TRBD2 | TRBJ2-3 | TRBV5-1 | - | CASSLLAGEGTQYF | TGCGCCAGCAGCTTGCTAGCGGGAGAAGGTACGCAGTATTTT
15 | - | TRBJ1-5 | TRBV9 | - | CASSGGLYSNQPQHF | TGTGCCAGCAGCGGGGGTCTTTATAGCAATCAGCCCCAGCATTTT
15 | TRBD2 | TRBJ2-2 | TRBV19 | once | CAAQVFWGGSGELFF | TGTGCCGCCCAGGTGTTCTGGGGGGGTTCCGGGGAGCTGTTTTTT
16 | - | TRBJ2-3 | TRBV4-2 | - | CASSQDVVALTDTQYF | TGTGCCAGCAGCCAAGATGTGGTAGCGCTCACAGATACGCAGTATTTT
15 | - | TRBJ1-5 | TRBV7-2 | - | CASSLAGANNQPQHF | TGTGCCAGCAGCTTAGCGGGGGCCAACAATCAGCCCCAGCATTTT
14 | - | TRBJ2-3 | TRBV29-1 | - | CSVTSGSITDTQYF | TGCAGCGTTACTTCGGGGTCAATCACAGATACGCAGTATTTT
16 | - | TRBJ1-3 | TRBV7-2 | - | CASSFLGGPSGNTIYF | TGTGCCAGCAGCTTTCTTGGGGGCCCCTCTGGAAACACCATATATTTT
15 | - | TRBJ1-4 | TRBV9 | - | CASSARASKGEKLFF | TGTGCCAGCAGCGCCCGGGCCTCAAAAGGGGAAAAACTGTTTTTT
16 | TRBD1 | TRBJ1-4 | TRBV3-1/TRBV3-2 | - | CASTGTGGTTNEKLFF | TGTGCCAGCACAGGGACAGGTGGAACAACTAATGAAAAACTGTTTTTT
12 | - | TRBJ2-1 | TRBV7-2 | - | CASSPFRDEQFF | TGTGCCAGCAGCCCTTTTCGTGATGAGCAGTTCTTC
14 | TRBD1 | TRBJ1-6 | TRBV7-8 | - | CASSLGTGDSPLHF | TGTGCCAGCAGCCTCGGTACAGGGGATTCACCCCTCCACTTT
16 | TRBD1 | TRBJ1-5 | TRBV2 | - | CASRAQTRGRGQPQHF | TGTGCCAGCAGAGCTCAGACGAGGGGGCGCGGTCAGCCCCAGCATTTT
13 | - | TRBJ1-5 | TRBV9 | few | CASSVYGGQPQHF | TGTGCCAGCAGCGTATACGGGGGACAGCCCCAGCATTTT
14 | - | TRBJ2-1 | TRBV7-9 | - | CASSPRGKDNEQFF | TGTGCCAGCAGCCCGCGCGGTAAGGACAATGAGCAGTTCTTC
12 | - | TRBJ1-6 | TRBV7-2 | - | CASSTENSPLHF | TGTGCCAGCAGCACAGAGAATTCACCCCTCCACTTT
13 | - | TRBJ1-2 | TRBV6-5 | - | CASSSSDSQGYTF | TGTGCCAGCAGTTCCTCGGACAGTCAGGGCTACACCTTC
13 | - | TRBJ1-5 | TRBV6-5 | - | CASSRRMNQPQHF | TGTGCCAGCAGTCGACGGATGAATCAGCCCCAGCATTTT
12 | - | TRBJ1-1 | TRBV21-1 | - | CATNRGNTEAFF | TGTGCCACCAACAGGGGAAACACTGAAGCTTTCTTT
15 | TRBD2 | TRBJ2-3 | TRBV7-2 | - | CASSEGTRKIHTQYF | TGTGCCAGCAGCGAAGGGACTAGGAAGATTCATACGCAGTATTTT
17 | - | TRBJ1-3 | TRBV9 | - | CASSPGLGGISGNTIYF | TGTGCCAGCAGCCCAGGCCTGGGGGGGATCTCTGGAAACACCATATATTTT
14 | TRBD1 | TRBJ1-2 | TRBV28 | - | CASSLQDRGDGYTF | TGTGCCAGCAGTCTTCAGGACAGGGGAGATGGCTACACCTTC
15 | - | TRBJ1-3 | TRBV28 | - | CASSPPGGGGNTIYF | TGTGCCAGCAGTCCCCCGGGGGGAGGCGGAAACACCATATATTTT
14 | - | TRBJ2-2 | TRBV5-1 | - | CASSLRPNTGELFF | TGCGCCAGCAGCTTACGGCCGAACACCGGGGAGCTGTTTTTT
15 | - | TRBJ2-7 | TRBV3-1/TRBV3-2 | - | CASTPSAPPSYEQYF | TGTGCCAGCACCCCGAGTGCACCGCCCTCCTACGAGCAGTACTTC
13 | - | TRBJ1-1 | TRBV7-8 | - | CASSNSGLRTFGF | TGTGCCAGCAGCAATAGTGGGTTAAGGACTTTCGGGTTC
15 | - | TRBJ2-1 | TRBV6-5 | - | CASGTLISSYNEQFF | TGTGCCAGCGGGACCTTAATAAGCTCCTACAATGAGCAGTTCTTC